These T cell receptor beta chains were read from a single sample in a study of siplizumab effects on memory and regulatory T cells. The assay was immunoSEQ multiplex PCR, and TCRdb's table has in-frame clones only and misses some. The sample lists 120,000 or so clones, just under 95% occurring once. Sequencing input: CD4+ T cells sorted from blood. The source of these receptors is a human donor in good health. CDR3s include the opening cysteine and the closing phenylalanine or tryptophan. The order of the fields is V gene, D gene, J gene, clone size, CDR3 DNA, CDR3 protein. A D gene is named only where the DNA matches it firmly. Clone size is not always given. Where it is, it says once, few, many or a class for expanded clones.

v_gene: TRBV18
d_gene: -
j_gene: TRBJ2-2
abundance: -
CDR3nt: TGTGCCAGCTCACCATCCAGGGCGACCGGGGAGCTGTTTTTT
CDR3aa: CASSPSRATGELFF

v_gene: TRBV6-1
d_gene: TRBD2
j_gene: TRBJ2-5
abundance: -
CDR3nt: TGTGCCAGCATGGCTAGCGGGGGCGAGTACTTC
CDR3aa: CASMASGGEYF

v_gene: TRBV5-4
d_gene: -
j_gene: TRBJ1-1
abundance: -
CDR3nt: TGTGCCAGCAGCGACCGAACCGCCGGGGGCACTGAAGCTTTCTTT
CDR3aa: CASSDRTAGGTEAFF

v_gene: TRBV14
d_gene: -
j_gene: TRBJ2-7
abundance: -
CDR3nt: TGTGCCAGCAGCCAAGACTTGAGCCCAGGTTTCTCCTACGAGCAGTACTTC
CDR3aa: CASSQDLSPGFSYEQYF

v_gene: TRBV12-5
d_gene: -
j_gene: TRBJ1-1
abundance: -
CDR3nt: TGTGCTAGTGGTTTGACGGCAACTGAAGCTTTCTTT
CDR3aa: CASGLTATEAFF

v_gene: TRBV27
d_gene: -
j_gene: TRBJ2-2
abundance: once
CDR3nt: TGTGCCAGCAGTTTATATCGGAACACCGGGGAGCTGTTTTTT
CDR3aa: CASSLYRNTGELFF

v_gene: TRBV5-4
d_gene: -
j_gene: TRBJ2-1
abundance: -
CDR3nt: TGTGCCAGCAGCTTGAAGTTGTCGGGGGTTGGAGAGCAGTTCTTC
CDR3aa: CASSLKLSGVGEQFF

v_gene: TRBV5-5
d_gene: -
j_gene: TRBJ1-1
abundance: -
CDR3nt: TGTGCCAGCAGCCCCTGGAGTCAGGGTGAAGCTTTCTTT
CDR3aa: CASSPWSQGEAFF

v_gene: TRBV30
d_gene: -
j_gene: TRBJ2-3
abundance: once
CDR3nt: TGTGCCTGGAGTGTCGGGGGGCGAGGAGATACGCAGTATTTT
CDR3aa: CAWSVGGRGDTQYF

v_gene: TRBV7-3
d_gene: TRBD2
j_gene: TRBJ2-1
abundance: -
CDR3nt: TGTGCCAGCAGTTCAGTAAGCGGGAGGGCTTACAATGAGCAGTTCTTC
CDR3aa: CASSSVSGRAYNEQFF

v_gene: TRBV6-1
d_gene: TRBD1
j_gene: TRBJ1-2
abundance: -
CDR3nt: TGTGCCAGCAGTGTGCAGGGGGACGTTGGATTCTATGGCTACACCTTC
CDR3aa: CASSVQGDVGFYGYTF

v_gene: TRBV7-2
d_gene: -
j_gene: TRBJ2-7
abundance: -
CDR3nt: TGTGCCAGCAGCTTAACTTCGATGTACCAGGACACGGTATACTTC
CDR3aa: CASSLTSMYQDTVYF

v_gene: TRBV9
d_gene: -
j_gene: TRBJ2-1
abundance: -
CDR3nt: TGTGCCAGCAGCGTAAGCCGCTCCTACAATGAGCAGTTCTTC
CDR3aa: CASSVSRSYNEQFF